This T cell receptor (beta chain) was identified in a study of T cell clonotyping in hematopoietic cell transplantation (dated by TCRdb to the early 2020s). Broadly, across the study: Recipient samples taken before transplant were collected after cytoreduction. Patients were recruited between September 2015 and 2017 and followed until late 2020 or death. A total of 130 to 150 blood samples were gathered in the study from under 40 consecutive transplant recipients along with their related donors.

Read against the paper, the sample's time point label means: recipient sample about 28 days before transplant, after cytoreduction. Recipient blood was collected about 28 days before transplant and at days 30, 100 and 180 after transplant. Using Nuclei Lysis Solution, genomic DNA was extracted from unfractionated peripheral blood mononuclear cells that were either fresh or cryopreserved. CDR1 MNHNS and CDR2 SASEGT were looked up in the germline V gene. V is cut by 0 bases and J by 9 bases, and the space between the germline ends is 11 bases. The CDR3 numbers 13 residues from cysteine through phenylalanine. This entry keeps only the CDR3 DNA: 39 bases, framed from base 1. With the immunoSEQ assay, which is a bias-controlled multiplex PCR relying on V- and J-specific primers, TCR beta CDR3 regions were amplified from genomic DNA. In a second PCR step, a proprietary barcode and Illumina adapter sequences were attached to the CDR3 amplicons. An Illumina MiSeq instrument was used for sequencing of the CDR3 libraries. The paper's data handling went like this. Export and quality control were performed with immunoSEQ Analyzer 3.0, and downstream analyses were performed with R Bioconductor and Immunarch. Repertoire metrics were calculated using only productive rearrangements within the normalized downsampled data set. In the normalized cohort, a clonotype counted as pathologically expanded if the clonotype was larger than 5 templates. The Inverse Simpson Index was used to measure repertoire diversity. CMV-specificity analyses were carried out on the non-normalized data set to capture all clonotypes. The table comes from immuneACCESS by way of TCRdb, which keeps in-frame sequences with V and J called. Part of the clones is missing from these tables; in studies checked, under half for an unresolved V gene and the rest for unknown reasons. Clone size and V and J calls were adopted from that table, with D and trimming inferred from the DNA. Recorded for this sample are some 30,000 clones; 60% to 85% of them occurred a single time. 6% to 8.5% of the sample is taken by the ten largest.

As for this clone: There is no known antigen for this receptor. Base qualities are missing; no much larger clone stands one base away.

General conclusions and limits of the study: Just a small fraction of recipient repertoires overlapped with donor repertoires, and more than 97% appeared de novo at the given depth. Sample size was limited, and cells were not sorted, so CD4 and CD8 repertoire contributions could not be separated. Inverse Simpson Index values from donors and from recipients before transplant predicted broader TCR repertoire diversity after transplant. After transplant, TCR diversity in recipients dropped, and pathologically expanded clonotypes increased progressively from day 30 to day 180.

This sequence uses TRBV6-1 and TRBJ1-2, with an unclear D gene assignment. Sequenced here: peripheral blood mononuclear cells, sampled before stem cell transplant. This clonotype was sampled from a woman aged 30 to 39 with chronic myeloid leukemia. Some clones in this sample may be carry-over from other donors' samples. The CDR3 region: CASSEALFSSYTF. In nucleotides, the sequence is TGTGCCAGCAGTGAAGCGCTTTTCAGTAGCTACACCTTC.